This T cell receptor (beta chain) was recovered during a study of Graves' ophthalmopathy and Graves' hyperthyroidism. The CDR3 is 13 residues long. Germline V CDR1 and CDR2: SGHTA, FQGTGA. Note on this clonotype: Mismatch with germline at one junction end may stem from a read error.

The sequenced template was RNA, covering the TCR beta CDR3 region. Second-round multiplex PCR came after a first-round RT-PCR that employed HTBI primers. TCRdb redid the calling of the multiplex PCR reads with MiXCR, one entry per CDR3 protein. The repertoire includes 200,000 to 250,000 distinct CDR3 sequences, 20% to 25% of them detected once, and roughly 44% sits in the top ten. Ophthalmopathy donors showed moderate-to-severe activity, CAS ≥3, NOSPECS ≥4 and a duration under 3 months. Sequencing was performed on peripheral blood. The rearrangement joins TRBV7-3 to TRBJ1-1; no definite D call. The source of this sequence is a woman in her 50s with Graves' ophthalmopathy. This CDR3 is CASSSGLFTEALF. The CDR3 DNA sequence: TGTGCCAGCAGCTCCGGGCTGTTCACTGAAGCTCTCTTT. Filled out from reference TRBV7-3 and TRBJ1-1, the complete variable domain reads GAGVSQTPSNKVTEKGKYVELRCDPISGHTALYWYRQSLGQGPEFLIYFQGTGAADDSGLPNDRFFAVRPEGSVSTLKIQRTERGDSAVYLCASSSGLFTEALFGQGTRLTVV.